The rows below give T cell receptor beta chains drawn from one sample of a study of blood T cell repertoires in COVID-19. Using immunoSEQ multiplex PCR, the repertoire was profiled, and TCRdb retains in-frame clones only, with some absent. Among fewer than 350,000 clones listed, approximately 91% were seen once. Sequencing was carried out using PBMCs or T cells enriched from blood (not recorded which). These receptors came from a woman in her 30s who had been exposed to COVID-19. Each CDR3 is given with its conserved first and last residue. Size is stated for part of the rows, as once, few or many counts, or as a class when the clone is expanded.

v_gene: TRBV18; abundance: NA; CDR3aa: CASSPIREGHTGELFF
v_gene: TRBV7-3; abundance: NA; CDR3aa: CASSPTSGRGAEQFF
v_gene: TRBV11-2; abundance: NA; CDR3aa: CASSLVGVAGGYGEQYF
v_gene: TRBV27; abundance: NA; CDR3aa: CASRLDRDYGYTF
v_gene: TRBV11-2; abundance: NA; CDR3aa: CASSPQPSGTYNEQFF
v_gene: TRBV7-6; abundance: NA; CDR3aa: CASSLNPNINEKLFF
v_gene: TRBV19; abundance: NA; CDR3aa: CASSIGTGGEKLFF
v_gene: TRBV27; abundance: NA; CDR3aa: CASSKTSGNYEQYF
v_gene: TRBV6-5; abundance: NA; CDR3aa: CASSHGQGVHEKLFF
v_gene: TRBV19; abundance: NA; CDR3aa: CASSIIEEGSSEAFF
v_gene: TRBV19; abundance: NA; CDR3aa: CASSTAAYNEQFF
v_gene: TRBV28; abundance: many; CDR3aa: CASRRTGNGVGGFNQPQHF